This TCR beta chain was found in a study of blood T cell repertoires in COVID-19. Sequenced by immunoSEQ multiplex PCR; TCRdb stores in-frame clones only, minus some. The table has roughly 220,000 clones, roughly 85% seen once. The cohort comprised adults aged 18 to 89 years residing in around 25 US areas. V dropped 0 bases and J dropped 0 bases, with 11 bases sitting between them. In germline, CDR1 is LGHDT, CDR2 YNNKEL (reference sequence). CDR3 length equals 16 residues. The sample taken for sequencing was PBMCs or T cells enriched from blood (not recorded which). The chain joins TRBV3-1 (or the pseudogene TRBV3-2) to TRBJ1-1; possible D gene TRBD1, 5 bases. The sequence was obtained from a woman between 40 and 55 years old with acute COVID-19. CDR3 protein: CASSQDWGLLNTEAFF. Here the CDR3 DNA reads TGTGCCAGCAGCCAAGATTGGGGACTCCTGAACACTGAAGCTTTCTTT.